The source of this T cell receptor beta chain is a study of blood T cell repertoires in COVID-19. CDR3 length: 16 residues. V lost 5 bases and J lost 1; bases outside the gene matches: 9. Germline V gene data show CDR1 as SEHNR and CDR2 as FQNEAQ (reference sequence). Cohort 3 recovery required two negative PCRs, clearance, or symptom resolution. Here immunoSEQ multiplex PCR was the method, and the copy in TCRdb shows in-frame clones only, minus some. The sample includes about 130,000 clones, roughly four fifths of them seen just once. This rearrangement joins TRBV7-9 to TRBJ2-3; 7 bases are shared with TRBD2. The sample consisted of PBMCs or T cells enriched from blood (not recorded which). This clonotype originated in a man aged 30 to 45 who had recovered from COVID-19. The CDR3 protein is CASSPSSGRRTDTQYF. The CDR3 DNA follows: TGTGCCAGCAGCCCTTCTAGCGGCCGCCGCACAGATACGCAGTATTTT.